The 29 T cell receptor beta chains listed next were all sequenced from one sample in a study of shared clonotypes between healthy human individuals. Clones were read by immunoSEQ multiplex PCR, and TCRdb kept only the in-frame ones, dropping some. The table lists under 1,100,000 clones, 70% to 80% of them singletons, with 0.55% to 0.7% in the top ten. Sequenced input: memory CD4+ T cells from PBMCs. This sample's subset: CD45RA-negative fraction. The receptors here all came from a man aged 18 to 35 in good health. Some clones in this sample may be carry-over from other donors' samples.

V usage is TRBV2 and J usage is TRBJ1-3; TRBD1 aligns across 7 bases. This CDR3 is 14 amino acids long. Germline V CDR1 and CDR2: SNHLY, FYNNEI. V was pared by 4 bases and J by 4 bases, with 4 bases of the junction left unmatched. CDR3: CASSATGWGNTIYF. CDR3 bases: TGTGCCAGCAGTGCGACAGGGTGGGGAAACACCATATATTTT.

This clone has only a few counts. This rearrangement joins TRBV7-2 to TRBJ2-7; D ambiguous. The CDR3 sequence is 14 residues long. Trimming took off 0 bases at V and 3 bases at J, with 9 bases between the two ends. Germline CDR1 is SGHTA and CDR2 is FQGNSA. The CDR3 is CASSLAWSDYEQYF. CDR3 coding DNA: TGTGCCAGCAGCTTAGCTTGGAGCGACTACGAGCAGTACTTC.

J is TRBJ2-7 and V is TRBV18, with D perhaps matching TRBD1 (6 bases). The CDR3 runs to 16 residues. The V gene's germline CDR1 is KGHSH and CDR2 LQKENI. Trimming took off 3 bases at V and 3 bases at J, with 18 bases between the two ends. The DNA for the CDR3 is TGTGCCAGCTCACCTCTTGGGGACAAGCTAAACTACGAGCAGTACTTC. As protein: CASSPLGDKLNYEQYF.

Here the CDR3 DNA reads TGTGCCAGCAGATCGGGGGGAACTGGGGCCAACGTCCTGACTTTC. Translating gives CASRSGGTGANVLTF. The chain joins TRBV28 to TRBJ2-6; 7 bases map to TRBD2. The CDR3 has 15 amino acids. Germline loops: CDR1 MDHEN, CDR2 SYDVKM. Germline trimming cut 6 bases from V and 2 bases from J; bases unmatched to any gene: 4.

In DNA, the CDR3 is TGCGCCAGTGCCCCGGGACAGCTAAATGAAAAACTGTTTTTT. It encodes CASAPGQLNEKLFF. This rearrangement joins TRBV4-1 to TRBJ1-4; 7 nucleotides align to TRBD1. Germline V gives CDR1 MGHRA, CDR2 YSYEKL. The CDR3 is 14 amino acids. V was pared by 9 bases and J by 5 bases, with 9 bases of the junction left unmatched.

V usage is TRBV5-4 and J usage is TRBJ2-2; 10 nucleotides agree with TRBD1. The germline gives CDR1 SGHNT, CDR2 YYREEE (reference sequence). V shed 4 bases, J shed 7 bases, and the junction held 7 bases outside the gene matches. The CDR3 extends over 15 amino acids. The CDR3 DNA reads TGTGCCAGCAGCCCCGACAGGGGGCGGCACGGGGAGCTGTTTTTT. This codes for CASSPDRGRHGELFF.

The CDR3 nucleotides read TGTGCCAGCAGCAACAGGGAAGGCGGAAACACCATATATTTT. It specifies CASSNREGGNTIYF. This chain joins TRBV11-1 and TRBJ1-3, with a tentative D call TRBD1 (6 bases). The CDR3 spans 14 residues. Germline V gene data show CDR1 as SGHAT and CDR2 as FQDESV (reference sequence). Trimming removed 5 bases at V and 4 bases at J, with 12 bases between.

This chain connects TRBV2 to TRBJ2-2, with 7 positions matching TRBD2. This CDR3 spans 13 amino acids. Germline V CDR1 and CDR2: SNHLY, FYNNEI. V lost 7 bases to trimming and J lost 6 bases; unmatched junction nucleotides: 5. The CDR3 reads CASTRETPGELFF. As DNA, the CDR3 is TGTGCCAGCACGCGGGAGACCCCCGGGGAGCTGTTTTTT.

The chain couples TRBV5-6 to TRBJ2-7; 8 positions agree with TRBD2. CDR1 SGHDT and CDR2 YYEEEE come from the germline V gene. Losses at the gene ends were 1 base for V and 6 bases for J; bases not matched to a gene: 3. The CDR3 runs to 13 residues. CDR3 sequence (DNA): TGTGCCAGCAGCTTGCCGGGGGGGACCGAGCAGTACTTC. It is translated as CASSLPGGTEQYF.

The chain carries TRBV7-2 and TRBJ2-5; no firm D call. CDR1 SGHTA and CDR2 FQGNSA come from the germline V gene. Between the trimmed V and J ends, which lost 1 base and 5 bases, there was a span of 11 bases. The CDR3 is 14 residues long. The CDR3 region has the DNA TGTGCCAGCAGCTTAGGGACCACGAGGGAGACCCAGTACTTC. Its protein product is CASSLGTTRETQYF.

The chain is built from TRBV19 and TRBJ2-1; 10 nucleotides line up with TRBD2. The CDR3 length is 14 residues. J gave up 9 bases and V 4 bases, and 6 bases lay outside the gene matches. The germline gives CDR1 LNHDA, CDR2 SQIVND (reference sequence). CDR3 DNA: TGTGCCAGTAGTAAAGCGGGAGGGCCCTTTGAGCAGTTCTTC. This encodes CASSKAGGPFEQFF.

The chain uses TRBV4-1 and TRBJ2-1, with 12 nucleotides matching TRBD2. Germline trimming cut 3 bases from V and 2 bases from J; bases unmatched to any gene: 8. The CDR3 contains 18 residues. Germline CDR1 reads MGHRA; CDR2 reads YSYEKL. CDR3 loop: CASSHKRTSGMTYNEQFF. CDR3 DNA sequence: TGCGCCAGCAGCCACAAAAGGACTAGCGGGATGACCTACAATGAGCAGTTCTTC.

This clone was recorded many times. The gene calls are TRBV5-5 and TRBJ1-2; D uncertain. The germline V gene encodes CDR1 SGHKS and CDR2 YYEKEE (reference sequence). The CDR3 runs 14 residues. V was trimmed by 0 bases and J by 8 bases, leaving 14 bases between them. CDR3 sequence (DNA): TGTGCCAGCAGCTTGGGCCTCCCTCCTAGAGGCTACACCTTC. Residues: CASSLGLPPRGYTF.

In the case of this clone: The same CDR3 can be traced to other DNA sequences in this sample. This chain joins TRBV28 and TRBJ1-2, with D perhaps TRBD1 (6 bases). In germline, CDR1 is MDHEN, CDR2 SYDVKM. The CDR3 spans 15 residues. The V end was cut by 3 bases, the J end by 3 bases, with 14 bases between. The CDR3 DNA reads TGTGCCAGCAGTTTTGGGGGCAGCCTGGACTATGGCTACACCTTC. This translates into CASSFGGSLDYGYTF.

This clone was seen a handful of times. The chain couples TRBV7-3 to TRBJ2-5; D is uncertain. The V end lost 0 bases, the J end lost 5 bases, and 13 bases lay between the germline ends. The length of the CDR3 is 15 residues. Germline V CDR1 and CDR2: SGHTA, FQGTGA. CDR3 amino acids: CASSLTTSTWETQYF. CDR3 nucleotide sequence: TGTGCCAGCAGCTTAACGACTTCAACGTGGGAGACCCAGTACTTC.

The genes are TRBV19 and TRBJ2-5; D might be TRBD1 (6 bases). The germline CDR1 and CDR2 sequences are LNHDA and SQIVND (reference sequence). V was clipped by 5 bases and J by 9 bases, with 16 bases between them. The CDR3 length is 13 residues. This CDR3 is CASSSGTPGSQYF. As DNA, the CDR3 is TGTGCCAGTAGTTCCGGGACACCTGGGTCCCAGTACTTC.

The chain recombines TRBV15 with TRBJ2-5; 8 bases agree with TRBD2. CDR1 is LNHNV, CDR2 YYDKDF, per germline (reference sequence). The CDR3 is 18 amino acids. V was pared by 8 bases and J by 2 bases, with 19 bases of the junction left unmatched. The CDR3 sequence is CATRHRGSGIVRQETQYF. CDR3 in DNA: TGTGCCACCCGCCACCGGGGTAGCGGGATAGTAAGGCAAGAGACCCAGTACTTC. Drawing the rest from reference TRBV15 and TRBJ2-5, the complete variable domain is DAMVIQNPRYQVTQFGKPVTLSCSQTLNHNVMYWYQQKSSQAPKLLFHYYDKDFNNEADTPDNFQSRRPNTSFCFLDIRSPGLGDTAMYLCATRHRGSGIVRQETQYFGPGTRLLVL.

The CDR3 coding sequence is TGTGCCAGCAGCTCAGACCCGACAGGGGGCTATGGCTACACCTTC. Translating it yields CASSSDPTGGYGYTF. The genes are TRBV5-6 and TRBJ1-2, with 9 positions matching TRBD1. The J segment lost 4 bases and the V segment lost 3 bases, leaving 7 bases of the junction unmatched. Germline CDR1 is SGHDT and CDR2 is YYEEEE. The CDR3 loop spans 15 amino acids.

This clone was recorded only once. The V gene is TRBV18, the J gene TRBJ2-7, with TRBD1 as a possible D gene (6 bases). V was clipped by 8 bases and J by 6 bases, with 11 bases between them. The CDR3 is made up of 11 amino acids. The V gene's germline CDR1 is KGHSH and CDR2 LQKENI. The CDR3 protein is CASTTGPEQYF. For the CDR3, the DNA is TGTGCCAGCACTACAGGGCCCGAGCAGTACTTC.

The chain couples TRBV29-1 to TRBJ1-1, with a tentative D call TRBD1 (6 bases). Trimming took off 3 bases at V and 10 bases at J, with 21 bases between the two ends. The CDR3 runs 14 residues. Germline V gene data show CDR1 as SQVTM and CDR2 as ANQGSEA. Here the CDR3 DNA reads TGCAGCGTTGATGGCAGGGGCTGGGAGCTGGGAGCTTTCTTT. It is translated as CSVDGRGWELGAFF.

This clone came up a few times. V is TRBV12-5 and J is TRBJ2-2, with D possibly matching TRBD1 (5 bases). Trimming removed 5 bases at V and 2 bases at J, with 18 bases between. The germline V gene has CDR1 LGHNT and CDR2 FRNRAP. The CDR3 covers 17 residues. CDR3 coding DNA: TGTGCTAGTGGTCTCCTACCGACTGGGGCAAACACCGGGGAGCTGTTTTTT. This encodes CASGLLPTGANTGELFF.

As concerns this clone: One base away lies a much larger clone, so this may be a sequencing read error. The CDR3 spells CASSLFPVNSYDQYF. In DNA form, the CDR3 reads TGTGCCAGCAGTTTATTCCCGGTCAACTCCTACGATCAGTACTTC. This chain links TRBV7-9 with TRBJ2-7, with D hard to call. This CDR3 has 15 residues. From germline, CDR1 is SEHNR and CDR2 FQNEAQ (reference sequence).

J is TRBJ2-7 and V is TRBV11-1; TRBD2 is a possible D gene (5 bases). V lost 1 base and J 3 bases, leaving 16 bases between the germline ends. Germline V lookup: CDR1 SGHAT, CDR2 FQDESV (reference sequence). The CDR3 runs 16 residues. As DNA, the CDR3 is TGTGCCAGCAGCTTAGGGTCGGGGAATAATTTCTACGAGCAGTACTTC. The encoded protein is CASSLGSGNNFYEQYF.

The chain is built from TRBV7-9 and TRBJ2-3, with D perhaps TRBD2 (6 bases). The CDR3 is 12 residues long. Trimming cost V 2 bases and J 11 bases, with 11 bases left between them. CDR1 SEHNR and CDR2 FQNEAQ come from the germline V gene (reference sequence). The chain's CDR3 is CASSLPTGLQYF. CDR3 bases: TGTGCCAGCAGCTTACCGACGGGACTGCAGTATTTT.

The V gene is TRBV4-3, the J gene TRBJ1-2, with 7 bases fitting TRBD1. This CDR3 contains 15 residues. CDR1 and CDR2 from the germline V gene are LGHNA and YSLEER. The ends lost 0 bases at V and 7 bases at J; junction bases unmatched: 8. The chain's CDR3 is CASSQDRQGLGGYTF. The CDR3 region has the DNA TGCGCCAGCAGCCAAGATAGACAGGGTTTGGGTGGCTACACCTTC.

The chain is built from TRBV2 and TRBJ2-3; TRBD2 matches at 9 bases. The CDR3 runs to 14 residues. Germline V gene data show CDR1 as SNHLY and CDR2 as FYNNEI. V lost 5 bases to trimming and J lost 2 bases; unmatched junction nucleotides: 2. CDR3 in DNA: TGTGCCAGCAGTTCGGGACTAGCCACAGATACGCAGTATTTT. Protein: CASSSGLATDTQYF.

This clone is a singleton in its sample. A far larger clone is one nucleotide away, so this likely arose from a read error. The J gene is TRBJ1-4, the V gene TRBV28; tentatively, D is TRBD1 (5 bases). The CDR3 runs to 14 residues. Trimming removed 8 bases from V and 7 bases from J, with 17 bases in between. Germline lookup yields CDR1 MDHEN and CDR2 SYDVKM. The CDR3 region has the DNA TGTGCCAGCGAGAGACAGTCCCTAAGTGAAAAACTGTTTTTT. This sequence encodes CASERQSLSEKLFF.

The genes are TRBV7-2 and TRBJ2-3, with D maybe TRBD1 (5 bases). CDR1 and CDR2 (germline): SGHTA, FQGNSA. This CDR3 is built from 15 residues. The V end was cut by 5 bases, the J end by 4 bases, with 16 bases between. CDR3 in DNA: TGTGCCAGCAGCATAGGGAATAGGGGTGCAGATACGCAGTATTTT. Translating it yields CASSIGNRGADTQYF. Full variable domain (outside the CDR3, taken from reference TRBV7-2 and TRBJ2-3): GAGVSQSPSNKVTEKGKDVELRCDPISGHTALYWYRQSLGQGLEFLIYFQGNSAPDKSGLPSDRFSAERTGGSVSTLTIQRTQQEDSAVYLCASSIGNRGADTQYFGPGTRLTVL.

CDR3 in amino acids: CASSPPSLAVNTGELFF. For the CDR3, the DNA is TGTGCCAGCTCACCACCGAGCCTAGCGGTTAACACCGGGGAGCTGTTTTTT. The chain combines TRBV18 with TRBJ2-2, with TRBD2 matching 7 bases. Per the germline V gene, CDR1 is KGHSH and CDR2 is LQKENI. This CDR3 spans 17 amino acids. Trimming removed 0 bases from V and 2 bases from J; junction bases left unmatched: 6.